This TCR beta chain was recovered during a study of human T cells and chemical hapten exposure. Study-level background: The patients were mostly female; they had alopecia areata, totalis or universalis. Findings and limits, study-wide: Controls formed significantly fewer large CDR3 similarity clusters than expanded TCRs did. With patch test score, the counts of PT1 expanded TCRs showed a positive correlation. The number of TCRs over 1 in 1000 frequency stayed unchanged after DPC.

The time point denotes: patch test 3, about 24 weeks after DPC sensitization. Treatment denoted: therapeutic diphenylcyclopropenone sensitization with weekly scalp DPC. TCRdb passed the RACE reads through MiXCR, listing each CDR3 protein once. The sample lists around 200,000 distinct CDR3 sequences; 20% to 25% were seen once. In its sample, this clonotype was seen a few times. What it recognizes is unknown. This CDR3 is built from 16 residues. V was shortened by 0 bases and J by 3 bases, with 12 bases between the two germline ends. Germline CDR1 is ENHRY and CDR2 is SYGVKD. This receptor was obtained from a woman in her thirties or forties with alopecia areata. Some clones in this sample may be carry-over from other donors' samples. Sequencing was performed on whole blood, taken in connection with sensitization to the hapten diphenylcyclopropenone (DPC). The chain employs TRBV10-3 and TRBJ1-5, with D tentatively TRBD1 (6 bases). In nucleotides, the CDR3 is TGTGCCATCAGTGAGTCCGGGGGCGCGAACAATCAGCCCCAGCATTTT. Its protein is CAISESGGANNQPQHF.